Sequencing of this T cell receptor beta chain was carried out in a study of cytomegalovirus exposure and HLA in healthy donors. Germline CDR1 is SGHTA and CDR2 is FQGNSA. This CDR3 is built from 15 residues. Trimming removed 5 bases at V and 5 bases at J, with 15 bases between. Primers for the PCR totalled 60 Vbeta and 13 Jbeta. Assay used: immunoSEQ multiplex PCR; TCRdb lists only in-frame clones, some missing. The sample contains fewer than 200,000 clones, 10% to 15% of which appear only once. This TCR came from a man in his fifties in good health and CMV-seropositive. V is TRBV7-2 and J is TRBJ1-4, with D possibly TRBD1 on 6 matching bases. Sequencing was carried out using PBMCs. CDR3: CASSAPGVPNEKLFF. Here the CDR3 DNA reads TGTGCCAGCAGCGCACCAGGGGTCCCCAATGAAAAACTGTTTTTT.